Sequencing of this T cell receptor (beta chain) was carried out in a study of blood T cell repertoires in COVID-19. Clones were sequenced by immunoSEQ multiplex PCR, and TCRdb holds only the in-frame ones, with some missing. The sample contains 100,000 or so clones, approximately 85% of which appear only once. The CDR3 sequence is 16 residues long. Germline V CDR1 and CDR2: KGHDR, SFDVKD. Trimming cost V 3 bases and J 1 base, with 14 bases left between them. The source material was peripheral blood. This rearrangement joins TRBV24-1 to TRBJ1-2, with D possibly being TRBD1 (6 bases). This TCR derives from a woman in her sixties or seventies with acute or convalescent COVID-19. The DNA of the CDR3 is TGTGCCACCAGTGATCCGCGGGGGCGCGGTAACTATGGCTACACCTTC. Translating gives CATSDPRGRGNYGYTF.